This T cell receptor (beta chain) was identified during a study of memory CD8 T cells in hepatitis C reinfection. In the study overall: Between 3 and 8 weeks after reinfection detection, peak samples were drawn.

This clone was seen just once. No antigen is known for it. Described time point: peak reinfection, 3 to 8 weeks after reinfection detection. Sorted cells were sequenced directly ex vivo without any in vitro expansion. Donors came from people who inject drugs enrolled in HEPCO, Canada. A couple of donors provided sorted CD3+ CD8+ CD45RO- naive CD8 T cells at all three reinfection time points. The data were produced by immunoSEQ multiplex PCR, yet TCRdb's version contains in-frame clones alone and is incomplete. The repertoire holds fewer than 50,000 clones, with 70% to 90% as singletons. Study-wide points: With four or five donors, public clonotype conclusions could not be definitive.

CDR3 length equals 15 residues. Germline values: CDR1 LGHNA, CDR2 YSLEER. Trimming pared 6 bases from V and 5 bases from J, leaving 17 bases between. The TCR was taken from a man aged 18 to 30 with hepatitis C virus infection. The source material was naive CD8+ T cells sorted from blood. V is TRBV4-3 and J is TRBJ2-1; D is possibly TRBD1 (6 bases). This chain's CDR3 is CASSPGTTSHNEQFF. The DNA of the CDR3 is TGCGCCAGCAGTCCCGGGACAACGTCCCACAATGAGCAGTTCTTC.